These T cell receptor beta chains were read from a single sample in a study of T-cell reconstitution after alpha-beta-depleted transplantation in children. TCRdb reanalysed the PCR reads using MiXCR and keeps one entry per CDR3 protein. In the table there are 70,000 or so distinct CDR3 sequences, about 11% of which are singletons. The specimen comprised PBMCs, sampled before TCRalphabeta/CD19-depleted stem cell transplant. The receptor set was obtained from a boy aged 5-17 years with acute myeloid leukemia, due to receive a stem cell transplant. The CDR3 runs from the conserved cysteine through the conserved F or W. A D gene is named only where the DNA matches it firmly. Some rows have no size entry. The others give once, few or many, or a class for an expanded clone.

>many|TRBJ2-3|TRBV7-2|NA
TGTGCCAGCAGCTTAGGCGGGTTCACAGATACGCAGTATTTT
CASSLGGFTDTQYF
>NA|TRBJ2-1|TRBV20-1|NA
TGCAGCTCTAGCCGGGCGCATGGCTCCTACAATGAGCAGTTCTTC
CSSSRAHGSYNEQFF
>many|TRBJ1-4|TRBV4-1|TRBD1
TGCGCCAGCAGCCTCGGACAGGCCGGTGAAAAACTGTTTTTT
CASSLGQAGEKLFF
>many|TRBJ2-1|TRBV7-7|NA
TGTGCTAGCAGCTTAGGGTCTCCAAGCTCCTACAATGAGCAGTTCTTC
CASSLGSPSSYNEQFF
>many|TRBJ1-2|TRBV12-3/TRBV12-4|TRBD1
TGTGCCAGCAGTCCCTCCAGGGGGCATGGCTACACCTTC
CASSPSRGHGYTF
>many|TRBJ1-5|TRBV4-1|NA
TGCGCCAGCAGCTTACACCTCACAGGGTCCAAAGTTCAGCCCCAGCATTTT
CASSLHLTGSKVQPQHF
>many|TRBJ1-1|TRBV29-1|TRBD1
TGCAGCGTCGGGACAGGGAACACTGAAGCTTTCTTT
CSVGTGNTEAFF
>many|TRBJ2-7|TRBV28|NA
TGTGCCAGCACCATGGGGATCGTTTCCTACGAGCAGTACTTC
CASTMGIVSYEQYF
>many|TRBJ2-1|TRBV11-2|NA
TGTGCCAGCAGCACCTCCCCCGGGAACGAGCAGTTCTTC
CASSTSPGNEQFF
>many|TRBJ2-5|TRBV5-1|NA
TGTGCCAGCAGCTTAAAAGAGACCCAGTACTTC
CASSLKETQYF
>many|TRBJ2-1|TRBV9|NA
TGTGCCAGCAGCCTTACTAGACATGAGCAGTTCTTC
CASSLTRHEQFF
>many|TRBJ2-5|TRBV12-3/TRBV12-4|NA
TGTGCCAGCAGTTTAGCCGGGTCCATTCGGGAGACCCAGTACTTC
CASSLAGSIRETQYF
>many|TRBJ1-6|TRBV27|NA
TGTGCCAGCAGTCCCCTTTCCTGGTCACCCCTCCACTTT
CASSPLSWSPLHF
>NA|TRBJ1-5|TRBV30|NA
TGTGCCTGGAGTAGTGGTTCGGATGGGGGGCTTCAGCCCCAGCATTTT
CAWSSGSDGGLQPQHF
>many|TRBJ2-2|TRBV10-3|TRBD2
TGTGCCATCAGTGAACGCGGGGGGGCAGGCACCGGGGAGCTGTTTTTT
CAISERGGAGTGELFF
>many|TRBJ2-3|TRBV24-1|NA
TGTGCCACCCGGGATCGCACAGATACGCAGTATTTT
CATRDRTDTQYF
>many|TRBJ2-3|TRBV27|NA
TGTGCCAGCAGTTTATATGAACAGGCAGCAGCAGATACGCAGTATTTT
CASSLYEQAAADTQYF
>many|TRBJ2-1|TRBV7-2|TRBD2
TGTGCCAGCAGCTTAGCTAGCGGGCCTTACAATGAGCAGTTCTTC
CASSLASGPYNEQFF
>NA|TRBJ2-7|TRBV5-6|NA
TGTGCCAGCAGAAGAGCTCTGGCGGGGTCAACCTACGAGCAGTACTTC
CASRRALAGSTYEQYF
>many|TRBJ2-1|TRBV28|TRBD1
TGTGCCAGCAGTGTACAGGGGAGCTCCTACAATGAGCAGTTCTTC
CASSVQGSSYNEQFF
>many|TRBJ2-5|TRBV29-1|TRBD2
TGTTCTCTGCAAGTAGCGGGAGGGCGAGAGACCCAGTACTTC
CSLQVAGGRETQYF
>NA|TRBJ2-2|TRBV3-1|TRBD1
TGTGCCAGCAGCTCCACAGGTGGGACAGCAAACACCGGGGAGCTGTTTTTT
CASSSTGGTANTGELFF
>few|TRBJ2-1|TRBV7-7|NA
TGTGCTAGCAGCCCCAGCGCTAGCTCGGGTGAGCAGTTCTTC
CASSPSASSGEQFF
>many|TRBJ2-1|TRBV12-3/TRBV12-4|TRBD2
TGTGCCAGCAGTTTGAGTAGCGGGAGTTACAATGAGCAGTTCTTC
CASSLSSGSYNEQFF
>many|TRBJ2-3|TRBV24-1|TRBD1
TGTGCCACCAGTGGTTATGACAGGGGGCGCACAGATACGCAGTATTTT
CATSGYDRGRTDTQYF
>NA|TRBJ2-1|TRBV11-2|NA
TGTGCCAGCAGCTTATTGACGGCGGATACCTACAATGAGCAGTTCTTC
CASSLLTADTYNEQFF
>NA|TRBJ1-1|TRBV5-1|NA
TGCGCCAGCAGCGTGGGGACCCGGCCTGAAGCTTTCTTT
CASSVGTRPEAFF
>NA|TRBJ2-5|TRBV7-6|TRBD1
TGTGCCAGCAGCTTCAGCAACAGGGGCGTAAAACAAGAGACCCAGTACTTC
CASSFSNRGVKQETQYF
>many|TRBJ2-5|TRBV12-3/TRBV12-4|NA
TGTGCCAGCAGTTATCGCATGGGGGATCAAGAGACCCAGTACTTC
CASSYRMGDQETQYF
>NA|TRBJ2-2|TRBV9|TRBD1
TGTGCCAGCAGCTTAACAGGGGGCATTAACACCGGGGACCTGTTTTTT
CASSLTGGINTGDLFF
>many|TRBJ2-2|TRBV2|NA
TGTGCCAGCAGTGAGCCGGGACGGATTTCGAACACCGGGGAGCTGTTTTTT
CASSEPGRISNTGELFF
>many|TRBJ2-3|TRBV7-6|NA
TGTGCCAGCAGCTTATGGGCAGATACGCAGTATTTT
CASSLWADTQYF
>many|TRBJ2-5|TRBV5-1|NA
TGCGCCAGCAGGGACCGCGGGGAGACCCAGTACTTC
CASRDRGETQYF
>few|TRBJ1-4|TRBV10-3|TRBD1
TGTGCCATCAGTGATACAGGGGCTGGTAAACTGTTTTTT
CAISDTGAGKLFF
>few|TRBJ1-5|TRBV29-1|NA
TGCAGCGTTGTGGTTGGGGCCAGCAATCAGCCCCAGCATTTT
CSVVVGASNQPQHF
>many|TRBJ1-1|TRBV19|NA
TGTGCCAGTAGCGAGGGGACGGGACCGCGCGCTTTCTTT
CASSEGTGPRAFF
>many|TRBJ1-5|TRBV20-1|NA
TGCAGTGCTAGAGCACAGGGAAGCAATCAGCCCCAGCATTTT
CSARAQGSNQPQHF
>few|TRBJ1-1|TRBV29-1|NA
TGCAGCGTTCGAGGTGGTTTTGGCACTGAAGCTTTCTTT
CSVRGGFGTEAFF
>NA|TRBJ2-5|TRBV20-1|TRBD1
TGCAGTGCTAGGTGGCGACAGGGTTCGGAGACCCAGTGCTTC
CSARWRQGSETQCF
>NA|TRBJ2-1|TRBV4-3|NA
TGCGCCAGCAGCCAAAGGGCCGGGATTACCTACAATGAGCAGTTCTTC
CASSQRAGITYNEQFF
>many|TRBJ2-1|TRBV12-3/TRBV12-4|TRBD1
TGTGCCAGCACCCCCGGGGACAGGGACTTCTACAATGAGCAGTTCTTC
CASTPGDRDFYNEQFF